These 32 T cell receptor beta chains originate from one sample sequenced in a study of cytomegalovirus exposure and HLA in healthy donors (dated by TCRdb to 2016 to 2017). The library relied on the immunoSEQ multiplex PCR assay. In TCRdb, the immuneACCESS table is reduced to in-frame sequences with V and J assigned. These tables do not hold every clone; where another copy was compared, an unresolved V gene accounts for under half, and the others remain unexplained. The sample profile shows some 240,000 clones; approximately 83% of them were found once. The ten largest clones capture roughly 1.2% of the sample. The sample comprised PBMCs. The receptor source for this set is a woman aged 25 to 45 in good health and CMV-seropositive.

Turning to this clone: Other DNA sequences from this sample encode an identical CDR3 as well. The chain joins TRBV27 to TRBJ1-5; 7 bases are shared with TRBD1. Trimming took 2 bases from V and 0 from J; bases not matched to a gene: 4. Germline loops: CDR1 MNHEY, CDR2 SMNVEV (reference sequence). This CDR3 has 16 amino acids. The CDR3 reads CASSLGRGYSNQPQHF. As DNA, the CDR3 is TGTGCCAGCAGTTTAGGCAGGGGGTATAGCAATCAGCCCCAGCATTTT.

This rearrangement joins TRBV11-3 to TRBJ2-1; D is ambiguous. V dropped 4 bases and J dropped 0 bases, with 13 bases sitting between them. The CDR3 sequence is 16 residues long. Germline lookup yields CDR1 SGHNT and CDR2 YENEEA. The CDR3 DNA reads TGTGCCAGCAGCTCCTCGAGACTGGCCTCCTACAATGAGCAGTTCTTC. Protein product: CASSSSRLASYNEQFF. The variable domain in full, with the rest retrieved from reference TRBV11-3 and TRBJ2-1, is EAGVVQSPRYKIIEKKQPVAFWCNPISGHNTLYWYLQNLGQGPELLIRYENEEAVDDSQLPKDRFSAERLKGVDSTLKIQPAELGDSAVYLCASSSSRLASYNEQFFGPGTRLTVL.

V and J are TRBV5-1 and TRBJ2-3; D is perhaps TRBD1 (8 bases). The germline V gene encodes CDR1 SGHRS and CDR2 YFSETQ. The CDR3 has 17 residues. V lost 0 bases to trimming and J lost 0 bases, with 14 bases between them. The CDR3 DNA reads as TGCGCCAGCAGCTTGGGACAGGGGAGGGGAAGCACAGATACGCAGTATTTT. Its protein product is CASSLGQGRGSTDTQYF.

The chain carries TRBV7-9 and TRBJ2-7; 11 nucleotides agree with TRBD1. This CDR3 is built from 17 residues. The V gene end was trimmed by 4 bases and the J gene end by 5 bases; junction bases not matched to a gene: 13. The germline CDR1 and CDR2 sequences are SEHNR and FQNEAQ (reference sequence). The CDR3 DNA is TGTGCCAGCAGCTCCTGGACAGGGGGCGCTTGGGGAGACGAGCAGTACTTC. Protein sequence: CASSSWTGGAWGDEQYF.

The V call is TRBV2, the J call TRBJ2-2; TRBD1 matches 8 bases. The J segment lost 2 bases and the V segment lost 4 bases, leaving 3 bases of the junction unmatched. The CDR3 is 15 amino acids. Germline lookup yields CDR1 SNHLY and CDR2 FYNNEI. This CDR3 reads CASSATGANTGELFF. CDR3 bases: TGTGCCAGCAGTGCGACAGGGGCCAACACCGGGGAGCTGTTTTTT.

The J gene is TRBJ2-1, the V gene TRBV27; weak D call: TRBD1 (6 bases). The CDR3 covers 15 residues. V was trimmed by 6 bases and J by 9 bases, leaving 21 bases between them. Germline-derived CDR1 and CDR2 are MNHEY and SMNVEV (reference sequence). CDR3 amino acids: CASSYGQSSSFEQFF. DNA of the CDR3: TGTGCCAGCAGCTACGGACAGTCCTCGAGTTTTGAGCAGTTCTTC.

The chain carries TRBV5-1 and TRBJ2-3; D is possibly TRBD2 (6 bases). The CDR3 covers 14 residues. Germline assignment: CDR1 SGHRS and CDR2 YFSETQ. Deletions cut 4 bases from V and 3 bases from J, with 12 bases between. The CDR3 sequence: CASSVTSSTDTQYF. Written as DNA, the CDR3 is TGCGCCAGCAGCGTGACTAGTTCAACAGATACGCAGTATTTT.

This clone occurred a few times. The V call is TRBV28, the J call TRBJ2-3; 11 nucleotides agree with TRBD1. Germline V gene sequence: CDR1 MDHEN, CDR2 SYDVKM. The junction had 11 bases not matched to a gene; V was cut back by 6 bases and J by 6 bases. This CDR3 comprises 16 residues. The CDR3 sequence: CASRAPGQGVGDTQYF. The CDR3 nucleotides read TGTGCCAGCAGAGCTCCGGGACAGGGGGTTGGGGATACGCAGTATTTT.

The chain has TRBV6-1 and TRBJ2-3; 15 positions agree with TRBD2. The length of the CDR3 is 16 residues. With 4 bases clipped from V and 6 bases from J, the junction kept 5 bases outside the gene matches. In germline, CDR1 is MNHNS, CDR2 SASEGT. CDR3 amino acids: CASSGTSGRATDTQYF. The CDR3 DNA reads as TGTGCCAGCAGTGGGACTAGCGGGAGGGCCACGGATACGCAGTATTTT.

This chain uses TRBV19 with TRBJ2-7; 8 nucleotides match TRBD1. V dropped 7 bases and J dropped 2; count of bases not matched to a gene: 13. CDR1 and CDR2 (germline): LNHDA, SQIVND (reference sequence). The CDR3 is 16 residues long. In DNA form, the CDR3 reads TGTGCCAGTACCCCTAAAGGAACAGGGGGGACCTACGAGCAGTACTTC. Amino acid sequence: CASTPKGTGGTYEQYF.

The V and J genes are TRBV5-4 and TRBJ2-3, with 10 bases identical to TRBD1. CDR1 and CDR2 from the germline V gene are SGHNT and YYREEE (reference sequence). CDR3 length: 14 amino acids. V was clipped by 4 bases and J by 5 bases; unmatched bases: 4. In DNA form, the CDR3 reads TGTGCCAGCAGCGAGGGACAGGGGCTAGATACGCAGTATTTT. Translation: CASSEGQGLDTQYF.

This chain links TRBV9 with TRBJ2-5; possible D gene TRBD1, 6 bases. Trimming pared 3 bases from V and 3 bases from J, leaving 9 bases between. The CDR3 consists of 13 residues. CDR1 SGDLS and CDR2 YYNGEE come from the germline V gene. The chain's CDR3 is CASSAYREETQYF. DNA for the CDR3: TGTGCCAGCAGCGCATACAGGGAAGAGACCCAGTACTTC. The full variable domain, in which reference TRBV9 and TRBJ2-5 provide the parts outside the CDR3, is DSGVTQTPKHLITATGQRVTLRCSPRSGDLSVYWYQQSLDQGLQFLIQYYNGEERAKGNILERFSAQQFPDLHSELNLSSLELGDSALYFCASSAYREETQYFGPGTRLLVL.

This clone was seen a handful of times. The genes are TRBV9 and TRBJ2-5; 10 bases align to TRBD2. V lost 0 bases, J lost 5 bases, and 4 bases stayed unmatched. CDR3 size: 15 residues. Per germline, CDR1 SGDLS and CDR2 YYNGEE. CDR3 residues: CASSVGSGRRETQYF. The DNA of the CDR3 is TGTGCCAGCAGCGTAGGTAGCGGGAGGAGGGAGACCCAGTACTTC.

The sample holds a few counts of this clone. The V and J genes are TRBV19 and TRBJ2-7; a possible D gene is TRBD2 (6 bases). V was cut by 3 bases and J by 2 bases, with 17 bases left in between. Germline CDR1 LNHDA, CDR2 SQIVND (reference sequence). This CDR3 is 16 amino acids long. The CDR3 reads CASSIDGVGSTYEQYF. The CDR3 DNA is TGTGCCAGTAGTATTGATGGGGTCGGGAGTACCTACGAGCAGTACTTC.

The chain links TRBV5-1 to TRBJ1-1, with TRBD1 identical over 8 bases. With 0 bases clipped from V and 3 bases from J, the junction kept 4 bases outside the gene matches. CDR1 SGHRS and CDR2 YFSETQ come from the germline V gene. The CDR3 loop spans 15 amino acids. This CDR3 reads CASSLDRTGYTEAFF. CDR3 DNA sequence: TGCGCCAGCAGCTTGGACCGGACAGGGTACACTGAAGCTTTCTTT.

This clone has only one observation. The chain has TRBV4-2 and TRBJ1-4; TRBD1 aligns across 8 bases. The ends lost 1 base at V and 6 bases at J; junction bases unmatched: 10. The CDR3 is made up of 17 amino acids. Germline CDR1 reads LGHNA; CDR2 reads YNFKEQ. The CDR3 spells CASSQALRQGTYEKLFF. DNA of the CDR3: TGTGCCAGCAGCCAAGCTCTCCGACAGGGGACCTATGAAAAACTGTTTTTT.

This chain joins TRBV5-4 and TRBJ1-1; D not certain. The length of the CDR3 is 12 residues. The V end was cut by 4 bases, the J end by 8 bases, with 12 bases between. Germline values: CDR1 SGHNT, CDR2 YYREEE (reference sequence). CDR3 sequence: CASSPTGTEAFF. CDR3 sequence (DNA): TGTGCCAGCAGCCCCACCGGTACGGAAGCTTTCTTT.

V is TRBV6-4 and J is TRBJ1-2, with D tentatively TRBD1 (5 bases). The CDR3 has 14 residues. Trimming removed 2 bases at V and 8 bases at J, with 15 bases between. Germline V CDR1 and CDR2: MRHNA, SNTAGT. The CDR3 spells CASSDPQRGRGYTF. Here the CDR3 DNA reads TGTGCCAGCAGTGACCCCCAGCGGGGCAGGGGCTACACCTTC.

In DNA, the CDR3 is TGCGCCAGCAGGAATCATCTAGAAAATGAGCAGTTCTTC. It codes for CASRNHLENEQFF. This chain joins TRBV5-1 and TRBJ2-1; no clear D. The CDR3 length is 13 residues. Trimming pared 5 bases from V and 7 bases from J, leaving 13 bases between. The germline V gene has CDR1 SGHRS and CDR2 YFSETQ.

In this sample, this clone turned up once. The chain carries TRBV15 and TRBJ2-1; 8 positions agree with TRBD2. CDR1 LNHNV and CDR2 YYDKDF come from the germline V gene (reference sequence). With V trimmed by 3 bases and J by 0 bases, 1 base remained unmatched. The CDR3 has 15 residues. This CDR3 reads CATSSGTSSYNEQFF. CDR3 nucleotides: TGTGCCACCAGCAGTGGGACTAGCTCCTACAATGAGCAGTTCTTC.

The CDR3 bases are TGCGCCAGCAGCCAAGATCAGGGGGATCAGCCCCAGCATTTT. It yields the protein CASSQDQGDQPQHF. The V gene is TRBV4-1, the J gene TRBJ1-5; TRBD1 matches 7 bases. The germline V gene encodes CDR1 MGHRA and CDR2 YSYEKL. There are 14 residues in the CDR3. The V segment lost 0 bases and the J segment 5 bases; nucleotides outside the gene matches: 1.

Only one count was recorded for this clone. The chain carries TRBV19 and TRBJ2-5; TRBD2 aligns across 12 bases. There are 15 residues in the CDR3. V trimming: 3 bases; J trimming: 6 bases; junction bases outside the gene matches: 5. Germline-derived CDR1 and CDR2 are LNHDA and SQIVND (reference sequence). CDR3 sequence (DNA): TGTGCCAGTAGTATTCCTAGCGGGAGGGGACAGACCCAGTACTTC. This sequence encodes CASSIPSGRGQTQYF.

J is TRBJ2-7 and V is TRBV30, with D tentatively TRBD2 (6 bases). Trimming pared 2 bases from V and 6 bases from J, leaving 14 bases between. The germline V gene encodes CDR1 GTSNPN and CDR2 SVGIG (reference sequence). This CDR3 has 13 residues. CDR3: CAWSRRGRGEQYF. The CDR3 DNA follows: TGTGCCTGGAGTAGGAGAGGGCGGGGCGAGCAGTACTTC.

The rearrangement joins TRBV19 to TRBJ2-7; D gene unclear. Trimming cost V 3 bases and J 0 bases, with 9 bases left between them. Germline CDR1 and CDR2: LNHDA and SQIVND (reference sequence). This CDR3 contains 14 residues. The CDR3 region has the DNA TGTGCCAGTAGTATCGGCAGACACTCCTACGAGCAGTACTTC. It translates to CASSIGRHSYEQYF.

The rearrangement uses TRBV7-9 and TRBJ2-5; 9 bases are shared with TRBD2. Germline lookup yields CDR1 SEHNR and CDR2 FQNEAQ (reference sequence). The junction had 6 bases not matched to a gene; V was cut back by 2 bases and J by 5 bases. CDR3 length equals 15 residues. The CDR3 DNA follows: TGTGCCAGCAGCTTACAGGGCGGGAGGGGGGAGACCCAGTACTTC. Translated: CASSLQGGRGETQYF.

The chain carries TRBV9 and TRBJ2-6, with D perhaps matching TRBD2 (5 bases). Germline-derived CDR1 and CDR2 are SGDLS and YYNGEE. The CDR3 has 20 amino acids. The germline V and J ends were trimmed by 2 bases and 0 bases, with 21 bases remaining between them. The CDR3 DNA reads TGTGCCAGCAGCGTCGAGGGTTACGGATCCCTTTTCTCTGGGGCCAACGTCCTGACTTTC. Encoded protein: CASSVEGYGSLFSGANVLTF.

The sample holds one count of this clone. V usage is TRBV27 and J usage is TRBJ2-7; D may be TRBD1 (6 bases). CDR3 length: 15 residues. The germline V gene has CDR1 MNHEY and CDR2 SMNVEV (reference sequence). The V end was cut by 5 bases, the J end by 3 bases, with 17 bases between. CDR3 sequence: CASSPPGHYFYEQYF. Here the CDR3 DNA reads TGTGCCAGCAGTCCCCCGGGACATTATTTCTACGAGCAGTACTTC.

The rearrangement uses TRBV7-3 and TRBJ2-2, with D possibly TRBD2 on 5 matching bases. V lost 5 bases to trimming and J lost 2 bases, with 12 bases between them. Germline CDR1 reads SGHTA; CDR2 reads FQGTGA. The CDR3 length is 15 residues. The CDR3 bases are TGTGCCAGCAGCATCCAAGCGGTTAACACCGGGGAGCTGTTTTTT. Encoded protein: CASSIQAVNTGELFF.

The chain joins TRBV5-1 to TRBJ1-1; 8 nucleotides match TRBD1. Germline V gene lookup returns CDR1 SGHRS and CDR2 YFSETQ. With 4 bases clipped from V and 0 bases from J, the junction kept 8 bases outside the gene matches. CDR3 length: 16 amino acids. CDR3 amino acids: CASSLDRVGMNTEAFF. The CDR3 DNA reads as TGCGCCAGCAGCCTGGACAGGGTGGGGATGAACACTGAAGCTTTCTTT.

The gene calls are TRBV7-2 and TRBJ2-7; D unclear. CDR3 length: 14 amino acids. Germline V gives CDR1 SGHTA, CDR2 FQGNSA. V lost 6 bases and J 1 base, leaving 13 bases between the germline ends. CDR3 loop: CASRQSVFSYEQYF. The CDR3 coding sequence is TGTGCCAGCAGACAAAGTGTGTTTTCCTACGAGCAGTACTTC.

V gene TRBV27 combines with J gene TRBJ2-5, with D possibly being TRBD2 (6 bases). V was pared by 6 bases and J by 0 bases, with 17 bases between. The V gene's germline CDR1 is MNHEY and CDR2 SMNVEV (reference sequence). The CDR3 is 16 amino acids. CDR3 protein: CASRSFAGRNQETQYF. CDR3 bases: TGTGCCAGCAGAAGTTTCGCGGGGCGGAACCAAGAGACCCAGTACTTC.

The chain couples TRBV20-1 to TRBJ2-5; the D is unclear. Trimming left V 8 bases short and J 2 bases short, with 9 bases between. In germline, CDR1 is DFQATT, CDR2 SNEGSKA (reference sequence). This CDR3 has 11 residues. CDR3 in amino acids: CSHLGQETQYF. For the CDR3, the DNA is TGCAGTCACCTAGGACAAGAGACCCAGTACTTC.